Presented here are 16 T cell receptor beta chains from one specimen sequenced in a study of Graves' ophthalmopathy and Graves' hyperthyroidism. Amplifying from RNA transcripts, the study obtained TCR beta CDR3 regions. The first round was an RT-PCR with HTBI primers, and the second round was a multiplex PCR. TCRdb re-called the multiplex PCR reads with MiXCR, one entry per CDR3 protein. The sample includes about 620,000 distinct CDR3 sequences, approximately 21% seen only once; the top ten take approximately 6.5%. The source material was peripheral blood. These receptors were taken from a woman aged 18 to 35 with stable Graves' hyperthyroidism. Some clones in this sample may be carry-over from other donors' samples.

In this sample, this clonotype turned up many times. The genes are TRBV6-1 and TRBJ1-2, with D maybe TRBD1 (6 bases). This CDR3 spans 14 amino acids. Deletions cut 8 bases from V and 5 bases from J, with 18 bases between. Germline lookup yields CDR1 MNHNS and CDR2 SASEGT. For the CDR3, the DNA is TGTGCCAGCGGCCAGGGGCGCGGATCTTATGGCTACACCTTC. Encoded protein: CASGQGRGSYGYTF.

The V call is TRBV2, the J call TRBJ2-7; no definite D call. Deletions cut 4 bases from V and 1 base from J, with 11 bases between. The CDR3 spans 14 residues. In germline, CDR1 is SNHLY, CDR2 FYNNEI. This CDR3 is CASSVRYVSYEQYF. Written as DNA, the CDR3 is TGTGCCAGCAGTGTTCGCTACGTATCCTACGAGCAGTACTTC.

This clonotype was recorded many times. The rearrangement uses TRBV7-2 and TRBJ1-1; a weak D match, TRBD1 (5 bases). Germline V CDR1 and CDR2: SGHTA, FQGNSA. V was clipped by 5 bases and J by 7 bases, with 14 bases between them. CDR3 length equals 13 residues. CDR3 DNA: TGTGCCAGCAGCCCCCTGGGAGGGGATGAAGCTTTCTTT. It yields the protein CASSPLGGDEAFF.

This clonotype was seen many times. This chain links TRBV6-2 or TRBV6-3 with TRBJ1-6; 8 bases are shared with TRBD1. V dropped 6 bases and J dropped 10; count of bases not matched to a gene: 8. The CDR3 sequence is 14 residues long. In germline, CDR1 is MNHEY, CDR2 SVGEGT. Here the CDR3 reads CASRRRQGNSPLHF. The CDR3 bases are TGTGCCAGCAGACGACGACAGGGGAACTCACCCCTCCACTTT.

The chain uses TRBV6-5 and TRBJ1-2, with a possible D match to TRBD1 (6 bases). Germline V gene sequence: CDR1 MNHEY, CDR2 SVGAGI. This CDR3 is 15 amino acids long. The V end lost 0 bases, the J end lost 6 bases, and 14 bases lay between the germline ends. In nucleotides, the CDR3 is TGTGCCAGCAGTTACTCTCTTACAGGGTTGGATGGCTACACCTTC. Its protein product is CASSYSLTGLDGYTF.

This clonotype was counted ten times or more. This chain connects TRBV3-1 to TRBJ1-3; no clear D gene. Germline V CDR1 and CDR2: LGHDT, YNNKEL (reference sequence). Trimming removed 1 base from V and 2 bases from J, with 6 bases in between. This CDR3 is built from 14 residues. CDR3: CASSQGVPGNTIYF. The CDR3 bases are TGTGCCAGCAGCCAAGGAGTACCTGGAAACACCATATATTTT.

CDR3 sequence (DNA): TGTGCCAGCAGACCAACAGCTAACTCTGGAAACACCATATATTTT. Translation: CASRPTANSGNTIYF. The chain links TRBV3-1 to TRBJ1-3; D remains unclear. Germline V gene data show CDR1 as LGHDT and CDR2 as YNNKEL (reference sequence). This CDR3 is built from 15 residues. V gave up 6 bases and J gave up 0 bases, with 12 bases separating them.

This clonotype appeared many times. The CDR3 protein is CASSRSDPPRETQYF. CDR3 DNA: TGTGCCAGCAGCCGATCGGACCCACCTCGGGAGACCCAGTACTTC. This rearrangement joins TRBV14 to TRBJ2-5; D unclear. The V gene lost 4 bases and the J gene lost 5 bases, with 17 bases spanning the gap. The germline gives CDR1 SGHDN, CDR2 FVKESK. This CDR3 spans 15 amino acids.

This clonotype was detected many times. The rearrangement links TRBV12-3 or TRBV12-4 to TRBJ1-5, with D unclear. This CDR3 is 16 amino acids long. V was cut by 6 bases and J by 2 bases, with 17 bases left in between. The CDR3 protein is CASSRTRSTGNQPQHF. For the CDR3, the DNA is TGTGCCAGCAGCCGCACTCGTTCCACGGGCAATCAGCCCCAGCATTTT.

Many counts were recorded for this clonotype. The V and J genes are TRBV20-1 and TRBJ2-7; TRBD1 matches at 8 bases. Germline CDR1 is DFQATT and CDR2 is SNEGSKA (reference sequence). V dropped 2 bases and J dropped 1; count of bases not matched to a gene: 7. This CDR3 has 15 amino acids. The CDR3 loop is CSARNPGQASYEQYF. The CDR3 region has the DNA TGCAGTGCTAGAAATCCGGGACAGGCTTCCTACGAGCAGTACTTC.

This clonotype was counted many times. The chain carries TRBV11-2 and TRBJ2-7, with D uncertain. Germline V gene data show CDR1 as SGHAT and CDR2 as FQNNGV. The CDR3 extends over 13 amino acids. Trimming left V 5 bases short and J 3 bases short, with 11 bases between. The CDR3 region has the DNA TGTGCCAGCAGCCAAGGGCTTTACTACGAGCAGTACTTC. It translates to CASSQGLYYEQYF. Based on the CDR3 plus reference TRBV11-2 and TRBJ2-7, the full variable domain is EAGVAQSPRYKIIEKRQSVAFWCNPISGHATLYWYQQILGQGPKLLIQFQNNGVVDDSQLPKDRFSAERLKGVDSTLKIQPAKLEDSAVYLCASSQGLYYEQYFGPGTRLTVT.

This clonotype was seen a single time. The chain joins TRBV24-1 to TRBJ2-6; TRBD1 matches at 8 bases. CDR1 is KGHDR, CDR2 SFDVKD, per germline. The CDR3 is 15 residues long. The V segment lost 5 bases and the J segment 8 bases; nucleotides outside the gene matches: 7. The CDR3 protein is CATSGGTGSTNVLTF. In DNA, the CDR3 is TGTGCCACCAGTGGTGGGACAGGTTCTACCAACGTCCTGACTTTC.

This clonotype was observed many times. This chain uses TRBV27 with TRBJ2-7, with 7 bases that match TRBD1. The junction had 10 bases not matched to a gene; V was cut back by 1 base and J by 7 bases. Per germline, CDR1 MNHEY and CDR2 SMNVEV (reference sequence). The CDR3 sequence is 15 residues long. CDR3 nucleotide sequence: TGTGCCAGCAGTTTATGGCTGGGACAGCCTTTGGAGCAGTACTTC. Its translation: CASSLWLGQPLEQYF.

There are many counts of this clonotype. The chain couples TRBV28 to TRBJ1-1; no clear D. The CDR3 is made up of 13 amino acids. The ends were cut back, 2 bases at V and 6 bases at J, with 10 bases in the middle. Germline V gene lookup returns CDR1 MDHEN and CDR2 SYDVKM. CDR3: CASSLRDGPEAFF. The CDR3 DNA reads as TGTGCCAGCAGTTTAAGGGATGGCCCTGAAGCTTTCTTT.

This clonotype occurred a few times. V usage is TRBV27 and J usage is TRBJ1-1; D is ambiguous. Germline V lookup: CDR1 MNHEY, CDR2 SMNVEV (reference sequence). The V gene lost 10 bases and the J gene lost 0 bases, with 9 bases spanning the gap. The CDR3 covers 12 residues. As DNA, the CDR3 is TGTGCCACTCAGACGGTGAACACTGAAGCTTTCTTT. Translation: CATQTVNTEAFF.

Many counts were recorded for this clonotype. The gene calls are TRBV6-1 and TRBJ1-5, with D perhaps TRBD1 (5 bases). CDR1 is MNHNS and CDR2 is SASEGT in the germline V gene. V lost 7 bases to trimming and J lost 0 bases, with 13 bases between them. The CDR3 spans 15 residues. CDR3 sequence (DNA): TGTGCCAGCACTGTGGGACCCTATAGCAATCAGCCCCAGCATTTT. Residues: CASTVGPYSNQPQHF.